The following is a T cell receptor beta chain sequence with its context. Its antigen is still unknown. The data stem from a study of vaccination effects on CD4 cells after COVID-19. Study-wide background: Participants were given two doses of BNT162b2 or mRNA-1273 vaccine. At 16 days and one week before vaccination, a couple of convalescent patients gave samples.

Study results and caveats: Spike-reactive clones present post-vaccine in convalescents were predominantly new vaccine-induced clones. Clones induced by infection and by vaccine showed marked clonal contraction late after vaccination.

The CDR3 length is 15 residues. CDR1 MDHEN and CDR2 SYDVKM come from the germline V gene. The ends were cut back, 3 bases at V and 2 bases at J, with 12 bases in the middle. Repertoires were generated with immunoSEQ multiplex PCR, while TCRdb's copy carries only in-frame clones and drops some. The sample consists of around 49,000 clones, under 80% of them appearing once. After expansion with viral peptide pools in the ViraFEST assay, antigen-specific CD4+ T cells were sequenced. After less than 11 days in culture, the CD4+ T cells were isolated. This individual tested PCR-positive for SARS-CoV-2 infection between March and December 2020.

The TCR was taken from a human donor who had a prior SARS-CoV-2 infection. The starting material was CD4+ T cells from PBMCs cultured with a peptide pool, obtained before COVID-19 vaccination. This chain uses TRBV28 with TRBJ2-3; possibly TRBD1 for D (6 bases). Here the CDR3 reads CASSFTGTNTDTQYF. CDR3 DNA: TGTGCCAGCAGTTTCACCGGGACAAACACAGATACGCAGTATTTT.